The rows below give T cell receptor beta chains drawn from one sample of a study of T cells after yellow fever vaccination. TCRdb reanalysed the 5' RACE reads using MiXCR and keeps one entry per CDR3 protein. Of hundreds of thousands of distinct CDR3 sequences listed, around 3.6% are singletons. Specimen: PBMCs, collected on the day of the yellow fever booster vaccination. All receptors derive from a man aged 18 to 30 who received the YFV17D yellow fever vaccine. CDR3s leave out the opening cysteine and the closing phenylalanine or tryptophan.

TRBV28,TRBJ2-2,ASSLVGQGDTGELF
TRBV29-1,TRBJ1-1,SVEARHSNTEAF
TRBV20-1,TRBJ2-7,SIAGGLYEQY
TRBV7-8,TRBJ2-5,ASSLGTSGGKPFQETQY
TRBV6-6,TRBJ1-2,ASSYSAGPTNGYT
TRBV29-1,TRBJ2-3,SVSGTSGTDTQY
TRBV29-1,TRBJ1-3,SVRQSSGNTIY
TRBV4-2,TRBJ2-1,ASSQGPGRGGFYNEQF
TRBV5-4,TRBJ2-7,ASSLPGSKDLSYEQY
TRBV7-9,TRBJ2-3,ASSHPGGVTDTQY
TRBV7-9,TRBJ2-1,ASSPRDSRNEQF
TRBV2,TRBJ1-6,ASGQGAFSPLH
TRBV20-1,TRBJ2-3,SASEGDARGTSTDTQY
TRBV12-3/TRBV12-4,TRBJ2-3,ASSFYSSTDTQY
TRBV7-9,TRBJ2-6,ASSFTSGVSSGANVLT
TRBV7-2,TRBJ2-1,ASSRGAAQWEQF
TRBV6-7,TRBJ1-5,ASGPGDMSHQPQH
TRBV5-6,TRBJ2-2,ASSLLSLRASGTGELF
TRBV7-9,TRBJ1-4,ASSPPGQSNEKLF